The clone carrying this T cell receptor (beta chain) has only one observation. The sample belongs to a study of blood T cell repertoires in COVID-19. Assay: immunoSEQ multiplex PCR; the TCRdb copy retains only in-frame clones and omits some. The top ten clones hold about a sixth of a sample with around 210,000 clones, about 88% of them seen once. This receptor was identified in a man between 50 and 59 years old with COVID-19, enrolled during active disease. The sequenced sample was peripheral blood.

CDR3 sequence: CAWWGQGGLGELFF. For the CDR3, the DNA is TGTGCCTGGTGGGGACAGGGGGGACTTGGGGAGCTGTTTTTT. This chain links TRBV30 with TRBJ2-2; TRBD1 aligns across 11 bases. The J segment lost 8 bases and the V segment lost 5 bases, leaving 7 bases of the junction unmatched. CDR1 is GTSNPN, CDR2 SVGIG, per germline (reference sequence). The CDR3 spans 14 residues.